One and the same sample provided the 10 T cell receptor beta chains below, sequenced in a study of beta chain features in type 1 diabetes listed by TCRdb under 2018. Libraries were made using the immunoSEQ multiplex PCR assay. The entire isolated RNA was reverse transcribed using the High Capacity cDNA Reverse Transcription Kit, and thus expressed TCRB transcripts were sequenced. TCRdb's version of the immuneACCESS table is confined to in-frame rearrangements and falls short of the full clone set. An unresolved V gene accounts for under half of the shortfall where checked; the remainder is of unknown origin. Within this sample are under 950,000 clones, with 15% to 20% of them counted one time only. The ten biggest clones cover 0.02% to 0.025% of the sample. Sequenced: naive CD4+ T cells from blood. The cell subset or site tag for this specimen amounts to: true naive CD4+ T cells. Receptors were obtained from a woman under 30 in good health.

The V and J genes are TRBV7-9 and TRBJ2-5; 13 bases map to TRBD2. Germline V gives CDR1 SEHNR, CDR2 FQNEAQ (reference sequence). J gave up 6 bases and V 5 bases, and 6 bases lay outside the gene matches. CDR3 length: 15 residues. The DNA of the CDR3 is TGTGCCAGCAGCCGCTGGACTAGCGGGAGTCAGACCCAGTACTTC. Translated, it gives CASSRWTSGSQTQYF.

This sequence joins TRBV11-1 and TRBJ2-1; possibly TRBD1 or TRBD2 for D (5 bases each). CDR1 and CDR2 (germline): SGHAT, FQDESV (reference sequence). Trimming shortened V by 3 bases and J by 5 bases, and 11 bases separated the two germline ends. The CDR3 loop spans 14 amino acids. The CDR3 DNA sequence: TGTGCCAGCAGCTTCTCGGGGCGAAACAATGAGCAGTTCTTC. This encodes CASSFSGRNNEQFF.

The chain uses TRBV7-2 and TRBJ2-7; TRBD2 aligns across 9 bases. Per the germline V gene, CDR1 is SGHTA and CDR2 is FQGNSA. Trimming cost V 10 bases and J 1 base; bases outside gene matches: 5. The CDR3 is 13 residues long. The CDR3 spells CATATSGSYEQYF. The CDR3 nucleotides read TGTGCCACCGCGACTAGCGGATCCTACGAGCAGTACTTC.

In its sample, this clone was seen a few times. The chain links TRBV7-9 to TRBJ2-7; D gene ambiguous. This CDR3 comprises 14 residues. Looked up from germline, CDR1 is SEHNR and CDR2 is FQNEAQ (reference sequence). V dropped 0 bases and J dropped 0 bases, with 6 bases sitting between them. CDR3 nucleotide sequence: TGTGCCAGCAGCTTAGCATCCTACTCCTACGAGCAGTACTTC. Amino acids: CASSLASYSYEQYF.

The sample holds a few counts of this clone. This chain connects TRBV19 to TRBJ1-5; 10 nucleotides align to TRBD1. The CDR3 has 17 amino acids. With V trimmed by 8 bases and J by 2 bases, 12 bases remained unmatched. CDR1 and CDR2 from the germline V gene are LNHDA and SQIVND (reference sequence). CDR3 coding DNA: TGTGCCAGTTCACGACAGGGGGCAAGGGATCGCAATCAGCCCCAGCATTTT. This translates into CASSRQGARDRNQPQHF.

The genes are TRBV29-1 and TRBJ2-1; possibly TRBD2 for D (5 bases). Germline CDR1 reads SQVTM; CDR2 reads ANQGSEA. The CDR3 is made up of 15 amino acids. Trimming left V 4 bases short and J 9 bases short, with 22 bases between. The CDR3 region is CSVVSRLTNQGEQFF. In nucleotides, the CDR3 is TGCAGCGTTGTATCTAGACTAACCAACCAAGGTGAGCAGTTCTTC.

The gene calls are TRBV28 and TRBJ1-2, with TRBD1 identical over 9 bases. Germline-derived CDR1 and CDR2 are MDHEN and SYDVKM. V lost 3 bases, J lost 6 bases, and 5 bases stayed unmatched. This CDR3 contains 14 residues. The CDR3 reads CASSFDRGYNGYTF. As DNA, the CDR3 is TGTGCCAGCAGTTTCGACAGGGGGTACAATGGCTACACCTTC.

CDR3 protein: CASSPRVDSGNTIYF. CDR3 nucleotides: TGTGCCAGCTCACCAAGGGTGGACTCTGGAAACACCATATATTTT. The chain employs TRBV18 and TRBJ1-3; D is ambiguous. The germline CDR1 and CDR2 sequences are KGHSH and LQKENI. This CDR3 has 15 amino acids. V lost 2 bases to trimming and J lost 0 bases, with 8 bases between them.

This clone showed up just a few times. The V and J genes are TRBV7-9 and TRBJ2-3; no firm D call. Germline V gene lookup returns CDR1 SEHNR and CDR2 FQNEAQ (reference sequence). V lost 3 bases to trimming and J lost 1 base, with 8 bases between them. The CDR3 is 14 residues long. This CDR3 is CASSFPHRTDTQYF. In DNA form, the CDR3 reads TGTGCCAGCAGCTTCCCCCACCGCACAGATACGCAGTATTTT.

V and J are TRBV7-3 and TRBJ2-2, with D possibly matching TRBD1 (5 bases). CDR1 and CDR2 (germline): SGHTA, FQGTGA. V dropped 5 bases and J dropped 0 bases, with 7 bases sitting between them. There are 14 residues in the CDR3. The CDR3 is CASSLTANTGELFF. In DNA form, the CDR3 reads TGTGCCAGCAGCCTGACAGCGAACACCGGGGAGCTGTTTTTT. Supplemented by reference TRBV7-3 and TRBJ2-2, the full variable domain reads GAGVSQTPSNKVTEKGKYVELRCDPISGHTALYWYRQSLGQGPEFLIYFQGTGAADDSGLPNDRFFAVRPEGSVSTLKIQRTERGDSAVYLCASSLTANTGELFFGEGSRLTVL.